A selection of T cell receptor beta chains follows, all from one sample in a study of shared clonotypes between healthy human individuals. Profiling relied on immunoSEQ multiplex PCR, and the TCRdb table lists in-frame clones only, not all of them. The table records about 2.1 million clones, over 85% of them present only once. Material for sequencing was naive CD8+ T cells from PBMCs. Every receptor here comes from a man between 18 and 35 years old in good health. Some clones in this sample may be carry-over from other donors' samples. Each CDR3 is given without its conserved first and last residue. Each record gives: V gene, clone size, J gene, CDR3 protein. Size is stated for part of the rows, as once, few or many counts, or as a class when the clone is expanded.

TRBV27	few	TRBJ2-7	ASIGGYEQY
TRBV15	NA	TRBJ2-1	ATSRDLGSGSNEQF
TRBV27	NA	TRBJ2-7	ASSFLSGTGGYEQY
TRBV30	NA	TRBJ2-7	AWGSGTGRYEQY
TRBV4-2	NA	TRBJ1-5	ASSQEQGYSNQPQH
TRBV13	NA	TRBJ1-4	ASSPSTNEKLF
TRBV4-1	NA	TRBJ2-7	ASSQDLRSYEQY
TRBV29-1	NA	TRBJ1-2	SSSGGAGYGYT
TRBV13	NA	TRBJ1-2	ASSSRGGGNYGYT
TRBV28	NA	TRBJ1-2	ASSADSALYGYT
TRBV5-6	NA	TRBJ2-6	ASSLRGLAGGANVLT